These 4 T cell receptor beta chains share one sample of origin, sequenced in a study of early stage breast cancer tumors. TCRdb's copy holds only in-frame clones and misses some; the assay was immunoSEQ multiplex PCR. The repertoire includes under 75,000 clones, about 74% of them detected once, and approximately 3.6% sits in the top ten. Sequenced sample: blood. Receptors were obtained from a person under 45 with breast cancer.

This chain joins TRBV25-1 and TRBJ2-5; D could derive from TRBD1 or TRBD2 (5 bases each). Per the germline V gene, CDR1 is MGHDK and CDR2 is SYGVNS. The CDR3 sequence is 14 residues long. The V and J ends lost 6 bases and 3 bases respectively, with 14 bases between them. The CDR3 is CASRLRDVEETQYF. CDR3 DNA: TGTGCCAGCAGATTAAGGGACGTTGAAGAGACCCAGTACTTC. The full variable domain, its missing parts supplied by reference TRBV25-1 and TRBJ2-5, is EADIYQTPRYLVIGTGKKITLECSQTMGHDKMYWYQQDPGMELHLIHYSYGVNSTEKGDLSSESTVSRIRTEHFPLTLESARPSHTSQYLCASRLRDVEETQYFGPGTRLLVL.

This chain links TRBV5-4 with TRBJ2-7; 9 bases map to TRBD2. Germline V gene sequence: CDR1 SGHNT, CDR2 YYREEE (reference sequence). Trimming cost V 3 bases and J 1 base; bases outside gene matches: 5. CDR3 length equals 15 residues. The DNA of the CDR3 is TGTGCCAGCAGCTCTGGAGCGGGGGGATCCTACGAGCAGTACTTC. It specifies CASSSGAGGSYEQYF.

The chain links TRBV19 to TRBJ1-2; D gene uncertain. Germline V gene lookup returns CDR1 LNHDA and CDR2 SQIVND (reference sequence). This CDR3 spans 16 amino acids. The V and J ends lost 2 bases and 8 bases respectively, with 21 bases between them. Here the CDR3 reads CASSINLRTAGLGYTF. In nucleotides, the CDR3 is TGTGCCAGTAGTATAAATCTCCGGACGGCCGGTCTGGGCTACACCTTC.

This clone came up a few times. Here the CDR3 reads CASSAGIRNEQFF. Here the CDR3 DNA reads TGTGCCAGCAGCGCCGGGATCCGCAATGAGCAGTTCTTC. The chain recombines TRBV11-2 with TRBJ2-1, with a tentative D call TRBD2 (5 bases). The CDR3 spans 13 residues. V was pared by 5 bases and J by 6 bases, with 11 bases between. Germline-derived CDR1 and CDR2 are SGHAT and FQNNGV.